The clone carrying this T cell receptor (beta chain) came up a few times. Antigen unknown. The template, roughly 510 ng total RNA, yielded TCR beta cDNA made with a constant-region primer. Libraries of TCR beta came from three nested multiplex PCR rounds with slightly modified ARM-PCR. The first two PCR rounds, roughly 10 cycles each, used TRBV1-TRBV30 forward primers and a C-beta reverse primer. From the multiplex PCR reads, TCRdb called clonotypes with MiXCR, one entry per CDR3 protein. The repertoire holds about 180,000 distinct CDR3 sequences, with 50% to 75% as singletons. Germline V CDR1 and CDR2: SQVTM, ANQGSEA. V was clipped by 4 bases and J by 3 bases, with 9 bases between them. This CDR3 spans 12 amino acids. Blood RNA originated from unsorted whole blood, with germline DNA additionally extracted. Enrolled patients were chronically infected with HBV and treatment-naive. This entry belongs to a study of tumor-infiltrating lymphocytes in primary liver carcinoma.

Notes on the study in general: Tumors had a significantly higher top-250-clone fraction than blood (p = 0.039). Unsorted bulk samples meant CD4+ and CD8+ repertoires went uncompared.

This sequence joins TRBV29-1 and TRBJ1-1; a possible D gene is TRBD1 (5 bases). Sequenced input: peripheral blood. The TCR sequence derives from a man aged 40-50 years with primary liver carcinoma and hepatitis B virus infection. This chain's CDR3 is CSVGTLDTEAFF. CDR3 DNA: TGCAGCGTTGGGACACTTGACACTGAAGCTTTCTTT.